A single sample is the source of the 10 T cell receptor beta chains below, sequenced in a study of T cell responses to AZD1222 COVID-19 vaccine. The repertoire was sequenced with immunoSEQ multiplex PCR; TCRdb's copy has only in-frame clones and lacks some. The sample consists of about 120,000 clones, roughly 90% of them appearing once. The sequenced sample was peripheral blood, obtained on day 0 of AZD1222 vaccination. The origin of the receptors is an adult in good health.

The rearrangement uses TRBV6-6 and TRBJ2-1; the match to TRBD2 covers 10 bases. The V and J ends lost 6 bases and 8 bases, in that order; junction bases with no gene match: 10. Per germline, CDR1 MNHNY and CDR2 SVGAGI (reference sequence). The CDR3 runs 15 residues. The CDR3 loop is CASRTTSGGDYEQFF. In nucleotides, the CDR3 is TGTGCCAGCAGGACCACCAGCGGGGGGGACTATGAGCAGTTCTTC.

The rearrangement joins TRBV19 to TRBJ1-5, with TRBD1 matching over 7 bases. The CDR3 extends over 14 amino acids. Germline V gives CDR1 LNHDA, CDR2 SQIVND (reference sequence). V lost 3 bases and J lost 2; bases outside the gene matches: 1. CDR3 coding DNA: TGTGCCAGTAGTATCGGGACAGGCAATCAGCCCCAGCATTTT. Protein: CASSIGTGNQPQHF.

This clone was detected only once. This chain joins TRBV28 and TRBJ1-2, with 9 nucleotides matching TRBD1. Germline trimming cut 3 bases from V and 1 base from J; bases unmatched to any gene: 3. This CDR3 region has 15 residues. Germline V gene lookup returns CDR1 MDHEN and CDR2 SYDVKM. The DNA of the CDR3 is TGTGCCAGCAGTTTGGACAGGGGCTATAACTATGGCTACACCTTC. Translation gives CASSLDRGYNYGYTF.

This clone was seen a single time. The V gene is TRBV6-6, the J gene TRBJ2-7; D perhaps matches TRBD2 (6 bases). Germline assignment: CDR1 MNHNY and CDR2 SVGAGI (reference sequence). This CDR3 is 15 amino acids long. Trimming removed 4 bases at V and 0 bases at J, with 13 bases between. The DNA of the CDR3 is TGTGCCAGCAGTTCCCCGGGGGTGAGCTCCTACGAGCAGTACTTC. It codes for CASSSPGVSSYEQYF.

CDR3 nucleotide sequence: TGTGCCAGCAGCTGGGGACAGGGGGCACTCTATGGCTACACCTTC. Its translation is CASSWGQGALYGYTF. The chain has TRBV7-9 and TRBJ1-2, with 12 bases that match TRBD1. J was trimmed by 4 bases and V by 4 bases; bases with no gene match: 4. Germline CDR1 is SEHNR and CDR2 is FQNEAQ (reference sequence). The CDR3 has 15 residues.

The CDR3 bases are TGTGCCAGCTCACGAGGAGGATGGGGCACTGAAGCTTTCTTT. This sequence encodes CASSRGGWGTEAFF. The chain couples TRBV18 to TRBJ1-1, with unresolved D. The V gene lost 4 bases and the J gene lost 4 bases, with 13 bases spanning the gap. The length of the CDR3 is 14 residues. Looked up from germline, CDR1 is KGHSH and CDR2 is LQKENI.

The chain links TRBV10-1 to TRBJ1-3; TRBD1 might be the D (5 bases). V lost 2 bases to trimming and J lost 0 bases, with 20 bases between them. The CDR3 is made up of 19 amino acids. Germline CDR1 is WNHNN and CDR2 is SYGVQD (reference sequence). This chain's CDR3 is CASSETGLASLPSGNTIYF. DNA for the CDR3: TGCGCCAGCAGTGAGACGGGGCTTGCTTCTCTGCCCTCTGGAAACACCATATATTTT.

The V call is TRBV7-9, the J call TRBJ1-4, with D unclear. Trimming shortened V by 1 base and J by 8 bases, and 11 bases separated the two germline ends. Germline V CDR1 and CDR2: SEHNR, FQNEAQ (reference sequence). This CDR3 region has 14 residues. DNA for the CDR3: TGTGCCAGCAGCTTAGGGCATGGACGAGAAAAACTGTTTTTT. This codes for CASSLGHGREKLFF. The whole variable domain, filled in from reference TRBV7-9 and TRBJ1-4, reads DTGVSQNPRHKITKRGQNVTFRCDPISEHNRLYWYRQTLGQGPEFLTYFQNEAQLEKSRLLSDRFSAERPKGSFSTLEIQRTEQGDSAMYLCASSLGHGREKLFFGSGTQLSVL.

The chain joins TRBV19 to TRBJ1-2; D uncertain. The germline gives CDR1 LNHDA, CDR2 SQIVND (reference sequence). The CDR3 contains 15 residues. Trimming removed 6 bases at V and 0 bases at J, with 14 bases between. As DNA, the CDR3 is TGTGCCAGTAGGAAGGCCGGCAGCGCTAACTATGGCTACACCTTC. Protein sequence: CASRKAGSANYGYTF.

The chain combines TRBV7-2 with TRBJ2-3; maybe TRBD2 (5 bases). This CDR3 has 14 amino acids. CDR1 and CDR2 (germline): SGHTA, FQGNSA. V was shortened by 3 bases and J by 8 bases, with 15 bases between the two germline ends. CDR3 in amino acids: CASSFGGPESTQYF. The CDR3 DNA reads TGTGCCAGCAGCTTTGGCGGGCCCGAGAGTACGCAGTATTTT.